Included here is one T cell receptor (beta chain) sequence, with context. The sample is drawn from a study of control samples from healthy donors and cancer patients. TCRdb's table, derived via immunoSEQ multiplex PCR, lists solely in-frame clones and lacks some. The table includes 95,000 to 150,000 clones, 92% detected once. J lost 2 bases, V lost 3 bases, and 11 bases had no gene match. Germline V lookup: CDR1 SGHRS, CDR2 YFSETQ. The CDR3 covers 16 residues. The chain uses TRBV5-1 and TRBJ2-7; 7 nucleotides align to TRBD1. The specimen was PBMCs. The sequence derives from an elderly man with head and neck cancer. This CDR3 reads CASSSEPNQGAYEQYF. CDR3 DNA sequence: TGCGCCAGCAGCTCCGAGCCAAACCAGGGGGCCTACGAGCAGTACTTC.